This T cell receptor (beta chain) was obtained from a study of cytomegalovirus exposure and HLA in healthy donors. Points from the study as a whole: Rarity held for most TCR sequences, but there were some public TCRs that occurred in many donors.

Donors consisted of healthy bone marrow donors. At collection, donors were nominally healthy, but unrecorded immune exposures were probable. Note on this clone: Antigen specificity is unknown.

Trimming at V came to 6 bases and at J to 4 bases, leaving 11 bases not matched to a gene. There are 17 residues in the CDR3. Looked up from germline, CDR1 is LNHDA and CDR2 is SQIVND (reference sequence). 13 Jbeta primers and 60 Vbeta primers were used for the PCR. Repertoires were generated with immunoSEQ multiplex PCR, while TCRdb's copy carries only in-frame clones and drops some. The sample table includes fewer than 200,000 clones. The rearrangement uses TRBV19 and TRBJ2-2; 10 nucleotides line up with TRBD1. The sample consisted of PBMCs. The receptor was isolated from a woman aged 55-70 years in good health and CMV-seronegative. As DNA, the CDR3 is TGTGCCAGTAGACCCCCACCGGGACAGGGGACCACCGGGGAGCTGTTTTTT. It codes for CASRPPPGQGTTGELFF. Combining the CDR3 with reference TRBV19 and TRBJ2-2 gives the whole variable domain DGGITQSPKYLFRKEGQNVTLSCEQNLNHDAMYWYRQDPGQGLRLIYYSQIVNDFQKGDIAEGYSVSREKKESFPLTVTSAQKNPTAFYLCASRPPPGQGTTGELFFGEGSRLTVL.